This T cell receptor beta chain originates from a study of T cells after yellow fever vaccination. Whole-study context: The authors prepared low-cell-number fractions using SMART-Seq v4 Ultra Low Input. The study, taken as a whole, reports: Most clones from primary vaccination were detected again post-booster (roughly 96% CD4, roughly 90% CD8). It was the secondary response that reached its peak faster, day 5 versus 15, but it was weaker.

Synthesis of TCR cDNA relied on 5'RACE template switching, which attached a universal primer site and UMIs. TCRdb reprocessed the 5' RACE reads with MiXCR, giving one entry per CDR3 protein. The sample carries under 300,000 distinct CDR3 sequences, roughly 7.2% recorded once. This clonotype was seen a few times. Its antigen is as yet unknown. Germline values: CDR1 ENHRY, CDR2 SYGVKD. Trimming cost V 6 bases and J 2 bases; bases outside gene matches: 4. The CDR3 length is 13 residues. This specimen consisted of CD4+ T cells sorted from PBMCs, obtained 15 days after the yellow fever booster vaccination. The V call is TRBV10-3, the J call TRBJ2-7; 7 bases map to TRBD2. The receptor was derived from a man aged 25-40 years who received the YFV17D yellow fever vaccine. The CDR3 DNA reads as TGTGCCATCAGCTCCGGGACTACCTACGAGCAGTACTTC. It is translated as CAISSGTTYEQYF.